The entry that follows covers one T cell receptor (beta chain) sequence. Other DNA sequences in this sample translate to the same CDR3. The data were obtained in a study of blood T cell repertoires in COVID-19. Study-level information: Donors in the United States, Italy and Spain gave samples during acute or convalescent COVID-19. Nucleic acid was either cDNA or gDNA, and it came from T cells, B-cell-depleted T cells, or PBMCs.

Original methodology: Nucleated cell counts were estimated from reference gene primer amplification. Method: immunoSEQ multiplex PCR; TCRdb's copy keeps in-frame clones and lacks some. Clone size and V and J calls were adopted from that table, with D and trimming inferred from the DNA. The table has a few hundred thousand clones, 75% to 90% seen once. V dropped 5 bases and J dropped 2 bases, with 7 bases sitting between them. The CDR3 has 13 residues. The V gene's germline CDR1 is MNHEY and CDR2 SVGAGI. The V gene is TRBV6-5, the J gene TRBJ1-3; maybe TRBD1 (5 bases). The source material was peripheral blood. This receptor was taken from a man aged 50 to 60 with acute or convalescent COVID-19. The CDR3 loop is CASSRGTGNTIYF. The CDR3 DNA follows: TGTGCCAGCAGTCGGGGGACTGGAAACACCATATATTTT.